The T cell receptor beta chain under discussion was sequenced for a study of regulatory T cells in long-lasting Graves disease. Study background: Newly diagnosed Graves' patients took antithyroid drugs under 3 months.

This clonotype has a handful of counts. iRepertoire HTBI primers and Arm-PCR of CDR3 regions built TCR beta libraries. TCRdb reanalysed the multiplex PCR reads using MiXCR and keeps one entry per CDR3 protein. The sample contains roughly 610,000 distinct CDR3 sequences, approximately 15% of which appear only once. Time point indicated: newly diagnosed GD, antithyroid drugs for less than 3 months. From PBMCs, RNA was extracted and then used to make the TCR library. These same data were also listed under a study on T cells in Graves' hyperthyroidism and ophthalmopathy.

The starting material was peripheral blood mononuclear cells (PBMCs), obtained at new diagnosis, from a patient treated with antithyroid drugs. This receptor was obtained from a woman in her 30s with Graves disease.

Here the CDR3 reads CASGLDNQPQHF. The CDR3 DNA sequence: TGTGCTAGTGGTTTGGATAATCAGCCCCAGCATTTT. The chain employs TRBV12-5 and TRBJ1-5; D gene ambiguous. The CDR3 length is 12 residues. The V gene lost 1 base and the J gene lost 4 bases, with 2 bases spanning the gap. Per the germline V gene, CDR1 is LGHNT and CDR2 is FRNRAP.